This TCR beta chain was retrieved from a study of beta chain features in type 1 diabetes. The study's findings and limits: Whether TCRB rearrangement is influenced by HLA type went unresolved here.

Since all of the isolated RNA was reverse transcribed, expressed TCRB transcripts were what got sequenced. Clones were sequenced by immunoSEQ multiplex PCR, and TCRdb holds only the in-frame ones, with some missing. Among under 300,000 clones listed, 25% to 30% were seen once. The CDR3 loop spans 14 amino acids. Germline V gene sequence: CDR1 SNHLY, CDR2 FYNNEI. Deletions cut 2 bases from V and 9 bases from J, with 13 bases between. As regards this clone: Its specificity is unknown.

The receptor comes from a man aged 30 to 39 in good health. This sequence joins TRBV2 and TRBJ2-2; the D gene is possibly TRBD1 (6 bases). Sequencing input: central memory CD4+ T cells from blood. The CDR3 DNA is TGTGCCAGCAGTGAATACAGCAGGGGTAGGGAGCTGTTTTTT. Encoded protein: CASSEYSRGRELFF.